The rows below give T cell receptor beta chains drawn from one sample of a study of regulatory T cells in long-lasting Graves disease. A single record per CDR3 protein comes from TCRdb applying MiXCR to the multiplex PCR reads. The sample lists fewer than 600,000 distinct CDR3 sequences, roughly 22% occurring once. The sample consisted of peripheral blood mononuclear cells (PBMCs), taken when the disease was refractory, from a patient treated with antithyroid drugs. The receptor source for this set is a female donor with Graves disease. The CDR3 runs from the conserved cysteine through the conserved F or W. Each record gives: clone size, J gene, V gene, D gene, CDR3 protein, CDR3 DNA. A D gene is named only where the DNA matches it firmly. Only some rows state a clone size, as once, few, many or a class for expanded clones.

many | TRBJ1-1 | TRBV28 | NA | CASKPPGRSNTEAFF | TGTGCCAGCAAACCACCGGGACGCTCAAACACTGAAGCTTTCTTT
NA | TRBJ1-5 | TRBV6-1 | NA | CASSTPGPQHF | TGTGCCAGCAGTACCCCGGGGCCCCAGCATTTT
NA | TRBJ2-2 | TRBV27 | TRBD2 | CASSSPGLAGVNTGELFF | TGTGCCAGCAGTTCCCCGGGACTAGCGGGAGTGAACACCGGGGAGCTGTTTTTT
few | TRBJ1-1 | TRBV9 | NA | CASSVMDNTEAFF | TGTGCCAGCAGCGTCATGGACAACACTGAAGCTTTCTTT
NA | TRBJ2-5 | TRBV28 | NA | CASSQDPYGTETQYF | TGCGCCAGCAGCCAAGATCCGTACGGGACGGAGACCCAGTACTTC
many | TRBJ1-1 | TRBV29-1 | NA | CSVEVGSEAFF | TGCAGCGTTGAAGTTGGCAGCGAAGCTTTCTTT
NA | TRBJ2-7 | TRBV10-3 | NA | CAIGKQDYEQYF | TGTGCCATCGGGAAACAAGACTACGAGCAGTACTTC
many | TRBJ2-7 | TRBV28 | TRBD2 | CASSDSRLAGVNEQYF | TGTGCCAGCAGTGACTCGAGACTAGCGGGAGTAAACGAGCAGTACTTC
few | TRBJ2-1 | TRBV28 | NA | CASSLLESSYNEQFF | TGTGCCAGCAGTCTGTTGGAGAGCTCCTACAATGAGCAGTTCTTC
many | TRBJ2-5 | TRBV5-6 | TRBD2 | CASSSLRAGGPEYF | TGTGCCAGCAGCTCACTGAGAGCGGGGGGGCCAGAGTACTTC
NA | TRBJ2-7 | TRBV5-1 | NA | CASSSIREQVFSYEQYF | TGCGCCAGCAGCTCGATCCGGGAGCAGGTGTTCTCCTACGAGCAGTACTTC
NA | TRBJ2-7 | TRBV20-1 | TRBD2 | CSASRREATYEQYF | TGCAGTGCTAGCAGGCGGGAGGCTACCTACGAGCAGTACTTC
NA | TRBJ2-1 | TRBV20-1 | TRBD2 | CSALGLAGGPPYNEQFF | TGCAGTGCGTTGGGACTAGCGGGGGGGCCTCCCTACAATGAGCAGTTCTTC
NA | TRBJ2-3 | TRBV6-2/TRBV6-3 | TRBD2 | CASSDHGGGTDTQYF | TGTGCCAGCAGTGACCACGGGGGGGGCACAGATACGCAGTATTTT
NA | TRBJ1-6 | TRBV6-2/TRBV6-3 | NA | CASSFSDSYSPLHF | TGTGCCAGCAGCTTTTCGGACAGTTATTCACCCCTCCACTTT
NA | TRBJ1-1 | TRBV9 | NA | CASSVGWSTEAFF | TGTGCCAGCAGCGTAGGGTGGAGCACTGAAGCTTTCTTT
NA | TRBJ2-3 | TRBV7-9 | NA | CASSFNTNTQYF | TGTGCCAGCAGCTTCAACACAAATACGCAGTATTTT
many | TRBJ2-7 | TRBV6-1 | NA | CASRPRGMRGYEQYF | TGTGCCAGCAGACCCAGGGGCATGAGGGGCTACGAGCAGTACTTC
few | TRBJ2-2 | TRBV7-3 | TRBD1 | CASSTTGGDGELFF | TGTGCCAGCAGCACGACAGGGGGTGACGGGGAGCTGTTTTTT
NA | TRBJ1-5 | TRBV6-1 | NA | CASSPAPGGGNQPQHF | TGTGCCAGCAGCCCCGCGCCGGGGGGCGGCAATCAGCCCCAGCATTTT
many | TRBJ1-6 | TRBV6-2/TRBV6-3 | NA | CASSYSGRAQGSPLHF | TGTGCCAGCAGTTACTCAGGCAGGGCTCAAGGTTCACCCCTCCACTTT
NA | TRBJ2-7 | TRBV7-2 | NA | CASSLGTPDLYEQYF | TGTGCCAGCAGCCTCGGGACTCCAGATCTCTACGAGCAGTACTTC
few | TRBJ1-1 | TRBV20-1 | TRBD1 | CSARGQGRGTEAFF | TGCAGTGCTAGAGGACAGGGTAGAGGGACTGAAGCTTTCTTT
many | TRBJ2-5 | TRBV28 | NA | CASSSPRGRSETQYF | TGTGCCAGCAGTTCCCCAAGGGGGAGGTCGGAGACCCAGTACTTC
many | TRBJ2-5 | TRBV12-3/TRBV12-4 | TRBD1 | CASSTGDGQETQYF | TGTGCCAGCAGTACAGGGGACGGACAAGAGACCCAGTACTTC
NA | TRBJ1-1 | TRBV6-2/TRBV6-3 | NA | CASGLTGDEATEAFF | TGTGCCAGCGGCTTAACGGGGGATGAGGCCACTGAAGCTTTCTTT
NA | TRBJ2-7 | TRBV27 | TRBD1 | CASSYAGGGEQYF | TGTGCCAGCAGTTACGCAGGGGGCGGCGAGCAGTACTTC
many | TRBJ1-2 | TRBV28 | TRBD1 | CASSLRTGNYGYTF | TGTGCCAGCAGCCTACGGACAGGGAACTATGGCTACACCTTC
few | TRBJ2-2 | TRBV5-4 | TRBD1 | CASSQGGFDTGELFF | TGTGCCAGCAGCCAAGGGGGCTTCGACACCGGGGAGCTGTTTTTT
NA | TRBJ2-5 | TRBV9 | NA | CASSVESWGKETQYF | TGTGCCAGCAGCGTAGAGTCTTGGGGGAAAGAGACCCAGTACTTC
many | TRBJ2-5 | TRBV28 | NA | CASSLLTAEVTQYF | TGTGCCAGCAGTTTATTGACAGCAGAAGTGACCCAGTACTTC
NA | TRBJ1-2 | TRBV5-1 | NA | CASSAPNYSGARLVYTF | TGCGCCAGCAGCGCTCCCAATTATTCAGGGGCCCGGCTTGTCTACACCTTC
NA | TRBJ2-7 | TRBV14 | TRBD2 | CASSQLPRASGRHRGEQYF | TGTGCCAGCAGCCAACTCCCTAGGGCTAGCGGGAGGCACAGGGGGGAGCAGTACTTC
many | TRBJ1-5 | TRBV28 | NA | CASSLVGWEPQHF | TGTGCCAGCAGTTTAGTGGGGTGGGAGCCCCAGCATTTT
many | TRBJ1-2 | TRBV9 | TRBD1 | CASSVSGTGLNYGYTF | TGTGCCAGCAGCGTCTCCGGGACAGGCCTAAACTATGGCTACACCTTC
many | TRBJ1-4 | TRBV28 | TRBD1 | CASRDRQGSNEKLFF | TGTGCCAGCAGAGATAGACAGGGATCAAATGAAAAACTGTTTTTT
once | TRBJ2-2 | TRBV4-1 | NA | CASSQDPAAMRELFF | TGCGCCAGCAGCCAAGACCCGGCGGCTATGAGGGAGCTGTTTTTT
many | TRBJ1-4 | TRBV11-2 | TRBD1 | CASSSVRTGRHEKLFF | TGTGCCAGCAGCTCCGTTCGGACAGGCCGCCATGAAAAACTGTTTTTT
NA | TRBJ1-2 | TRBV29-1 | NA | CSATLGEGYTF | TGCAGCGCCACCCTGGGGGAGGGCTACACCTTC